This passage covers 29 T cell receptor beta chains from one sample sequenced in a study of blood T cells in healthy people across ages (dated by TCRdb to the mid-2010s). The protocol used for the library was 5' RACE. The sequencer listed for this sample is Illumina HiSeq 2500. A second PCR of roughly 7 to 11 cycles was performed with a sample-barcoded 5' primer and a J-beta primer mix. TCRdb reprocessing: public reads trimmed at Q25 with fastp, clones called with MiXCR, in-frame beta chains kept. Every distinct CDR3 protein forms one entry, paired with its most common genes and DNA. Recorded for this sample are around 800,000 distinct CDR3 sequences; about 26% of them occurred a single time. 3% of the sample lies in the top ten. The same sample was also used in a study of T cells of mothers and their children.

The sample was blood. The source is a boy aged 5-17 years in good health.

This clonotype has more than one count but fewer than ten. This chain connects TRBV27 to TRBJ2-1; D is ambiguous. Germline V gene data show CDR1 as MNHEY and CDR2 as SMNVEV (reference sequence). This CDR3 is built from 14 residues. Trimming removed 0 bases from V and 6 bases from J, with 9 bases in between. The DNA of the CDR3 is TGTGCCAGCAGTTTATCTGTACAGAGCAATGAGCAGTTCTTC. It encodes CASSLSVQSNEQFF.

The chain recombines TRBV12-3 or TRBV12-4 with TRBJ2-7; 10 positions agree with TRBD2. V lost 5 bases and J lost 0; bases outside the gene matches: 7. This CDR3 comprises 16 residues. The CDR3 protein is CASSPGTSVVSYEQYF. CDR3 bases: TGTGCCAGCAGTCCAGGGACTAGCGTGGTCTCCTACGAGCAGTACTTC.

V is TRBV7-9 and J is TRBJ2-4, with 7 nucleotides matching TRBD2. V dropped 5 bases and J dropped 1; count of bases not matched to a gene: 8. Germline CDR1 reads SEHNR; CDR2 reads FQNEAQ (reference sequence). The CDR3 totals 16 residues. CDR3 in DNA: TGTGCCAGCAGCGTCCGGGAGGCAAACGCCAAAAACATTCAGTACTTC. Translating gives CASSVREANAKNIQYF.

This chain uses TRBV7-4 with TRBJ1-3; D might be TRBD1 (6 bases). The CDR3 runs to 16 residues. The germline V and J ends were trimmed by 3 bases and 1 base, with 13 bases remaining between them. Germline CDR1 reads SGHVT; CDR2 reads SQSDAQ. The DNA for the CDR3 is TGTGCCAGCAGCTTGAGGTCAGGGGATTCTGGAAACACCATATATTTT. Translating gives CASSLRSGDSGNTIYF.

V usage is TRBV20-1 and J usage is TRBJ2-5; 7 bases match TRBD1. V shed 3 bases and J 4 bases; nucleotides not matched to a gene: 11. The CDR3 loop spans 15 amino acids. Germline values: CDR1 DFQATT, CDR2 SNEGSKA (reference sequence). The CDR3 reads CSASIRGFQRETQYF. As DNA, the CDR3 is TGCAGTGCTAGTATCAGGGGGTTCCAAAGAGAGACCCAGTACTTC.

The chain joins TRBV7-8 to TRBJ1-1; a weak D match, TRBD1 (5 bases). The germline V gene has CDR1 SGHVS and CDR2 FQNEAQ. The CDR3 totals 12 residues. V lost 1 base to trimming and J lost 7 bases, with 7 bases between them. CDR3 coding DNA: TGTGCCAGCAGCTTAGGACAGCTTGAAGCTTTCTTT. Protein: CASSLGQLEAFF.

There are a few counts of this clonotype. The V gene is TRBV12-3 or TRBV12-4, the J gene TRBJ2-5; the match to TRBD2 covers 9 bases. The CDR3 contains 17 residues. J gave up 7 bases and V 4 bases, and 16 bases lay outside the gene matches. The CDR3 here is CASSSSVSGGPMMTQYF. CDR3 bases: TGTGCCAGCAGTTCCTCGGTCAGCGGGGGGCCTATGATGACCCAGTACTTC.

This chain links TRBV3-1 with TRBJ1-1; no reliable D call. Per germline, CDR1 LGHDT and CDR2 YNNKEL (reference sequence). V gave up 1 base and J gave up 6 bases, with 6 bases separating them. The CDR3 has 12 residues. CDR3 in amino acids: CASSQAGAEAFF. The CDR3, as DNA: TGTGCCAGCAGCCAAGCGGGCGCTGAAGCTTTCTTT.

This rearrangement joins TRBV20-1 to TRBJ2-1; 11 bases agree with TRBD2. The DNA matches TRBJ2-7 better at its end, which makes the J call doubtful. The CDR3 sequence is 16 residues long. Germline V gene lookup returns CDR1 DFQATT and CDR2 SNEGSKA (reference sequence). The CDR3 DNA reads as TGCAGTACTTTCCTAGGACTAGCGGGCAATATCTACGAGCAGTACTTC. The encoded protein is CSTFLGLAGNIYEQYF.

This clonotype has just a few counts. This chain links TRBV12-3 or TRBV12-4 with TRBJ1-1; the D gene is possibly TRBD1 (6 bases). Trimming took off 4 bases at V and 8 bases at J, with 20 bases between the two ends. This CDR3 comprises 15 residues. This chain's CDR3 is CASSSVSGGAFEAFF. The CDR3 region has the DNA TGTGCCAGCAGTTCAGTATCGGGGGGGGCGTTCGAAGCTTTCTTT.

This clonotype came up a few times. This chain connects TRBV20-1 to TRBJ1-5; TRBD1 matches at 9 bases. Trimming took 2 bases from V and 1 from J; bases not matched to a gene: 9. The CDR3 is 17 amino acids. Germline V lookup: CDR1 DFQATT, CDR2 SNEGSKA (reference sequence). As DNA, the CDR3 is TGCAGTGCTAGACTAGGACAGGGGCTATGGAGCAATCAGCCCCAGCATTTT. Residues: CSARLGQGLWSNQPQHF.

To note about this clonotype: The junction shows a germline mismatch at one end, possibly a read error. This sequence joins TRBV6-1 and TRBJ2-1, with TRBD1 matching over 7 bases. Germline V gives CDR1 MNHNS, CDR2 SASEGT. The CDR3 is made up of 17 amino acids. Here the CDR3 DNA reads TGTGCCAGCAGAAAACGACAGGGAAGAAGTTCCTACAATGAGCAGCTCTTC. Its protein is CASRKRQGRSSYNEQLF.

This chain connects TRBV4-2 to TRBJ1-2, with TRBD1 as a possible D gene (5 bases). Trimming removed 4 bases from V and 0 bases from J, with 12 bases in between. This CDR3 is built from 15 residues. CDR1 and CDR2 (germline): LGHNA, YNFKEQ. The CDR3 reads CASSRPEGPNYGYTF. For the CDR3, the DNA is TGTGCCAGCAGCCGGCCTGAGGGACCTAACTATGGCTACACCTTC.

This clonotype was picked up many times. The rearrangement joins TRBV19 to TRBJ2-5, with TRBD1 as a possible D gene (6 bases). Germline lookup yields CDR1 LNHDA and CDR2 SQIVND (reference sequence). Deletions cut 9 bases from V and 2 bases from J, with 13 bases between. The CDR3 loop spans 13 amino acids. CDR3 bases: TGTGCCAGCAGTGAGGGGGTTCAAGAGACCCAGTACTTC. Translation: CASSEGVQETQYF.

The gene calls are TRBV6-6 and TRBJ1-3; no reliable D call. Trimming took 6 bases from V and 0 from J, leaving 12 bases between them. Germline-derived CDR1 and CDR2 are MNHNY and SVGAGI (reference sequence). This CDR3 is 15 amino acids long. The CDR3 nucleotides are TGTGCCAGCAGAAGGCGGGCCTCCTCTGGAAACACCATATATTTT. Translation: CASRRRASSGNTIYF.

The chain couples TRBV11-1 to TRBJ1-2; D gene unclear. Germline V gene lookup returns CDR1 SGHAT and CDR2 FQDESV (reference sequence). The CDR3 sequence is 13 residues long. Deletions cut 5 bases from V and 0 bases from J, with 7 bases between. CDR3 in DNA: TGTGCCAGCAGCCTTTATGCTAACTATGGCTACACCTTC. As protein: CASSLYANYGYTF.

This clonotype was recorded a few times. The CDR3 loop reads CASSSSPDRANTGELFF. In DNA form, the CDR3 reads TGCGCCAGCAGCTCGTCGCCTGACAGGGCGAACACCGGGGAGCTGTTTTTT. The gene calls are TRBV5-1 and TRBJ2-2, with 7 positions matching TRBD1. The length of the CDR3 is 17 residues. Unmatched junction bases numbered 8, after V lost 3 bases and J lost 0 bases. CDR1 is SGHRS and CDR2 is YFSETQ in the germline V gene.

There are a few counts of this clonotype. The chain joins TRBV27 to TRBJ2-5, with 7 positions matching TRBD1. The end of the DNA aligns better with TRBJ2-7, so the J call may be wrong. Per germline, CDR1 MNHEY and CDR2 SMNVEV (reference sequence). This CDR3 comprises 15 residues. DNA for the CDR3: TGTGCCAGCAGTTTATCGGGGACAGACGCCTACGAGCAGTACTTC. Its translation is CASSLSGTDAYEQYF.

This clonotype was counted a few times. This chain links TRBV19 with TRBJ1-2, with D possibly matching TRBD1 (5 bases). Germline assignment: CDR1 LNHDA and CDR2 SQIVND (reference sequence). There are 13 residues in the CDR3. The V and J ends lost 3 bases and 5 bases respectively, with 10 bases between them. CDR3 sequence reads: CASSMGQSYGYTF. For the CDR3, the DNA is TGTGCCAGTAGTATGGGGCAGAGTTATGGCTACACCTTC.

The table lists this clonotype with a few counts. The V call is TRBV20-1, the J call TRBJ1-2, with 7 positions matching TRBD1. The germline V gene has CDR1 DFQATT and CDR2 SNEGSKA (reference sequence). The CDR3 spans 15 residues. V was pared by 0 bases and J by 0 bases, with 4 bases of the junction left unmatched. CDR3 in DNA: TGCAGTGCTAGAGAAAGTGGGACAGCTAACTATGGCTACACCTTC. The encoded protein is CSARESGTANYGYTF.

In this sample, this clonotype turned up a few times. The CDR3 coding sequence is TGTGCCAGCAGCTTAATCGGGACTAGCAATGCCGGGGAGACCCAGTACTTC. It is translated as CASSLIGTSNAGETQYF. The chain has TRBV7-2 and TRBJ2-5; 9 bases match TRBD2. Trimming cost V 2 bases and J 5 bases; bases outside gene matches: 12. Germline-derived CDR1 and CDR2 are SGHTA and FQGNSA. The CDR3 extends over 17 amino acids.

This clonotype was seen a few times. The chain has TRBV6-5 and TRBJ2-5, with 9 bases lining up with TRBD1. The germline gives CDR1 MNHEY, CDR2 SVGAGI. V shed 8 bases, J shed 2 bases, and the junction held 9 bases outside the gene matches. The length of the CDR3 is 15 residues. The CDR3 DNA follows: TGTGCCAGCCGGCGGACAGGGGATTTACAAGAGACCCAGTACTTC. This encodes CASRRTGDLQETQYF.

This clonotype was observed a handful of times. One end of the junction is discordant with germline, which a read error may explain. V gene TRBV3-1 combines with J gene TRBJ2-5; D unclear. CDR3 length: 12 amino acids. CDR1 is LGHDT and CDR2 is YNNKEL in the germline V gene (reference sequence). Written as DNA, the CDR3 is TGTGCCAGCAGCCAAGATGTGGAAACCCAGTATTTC. Translation gives CASSQDVETQYF.

This chain links TRBV7-9 with TRBJ2-5; D could derive from TRBD1 or TRBD2 (6 bases each). The J call may be wrong; the DNA end is better matched by TRBJ2-7. Germline-derived CDR1 and CDR2 are SEHNR and FQNEAQ (reference sequence). This CDR3 spans 14 amino acids. The chain's CDR3 is CASSPTGARDEQYF. The CDR3 nucleotides read TGTGCCAGCAGCCCTACGGGGGCGAGGGACGAGCAGTACTTC.

This clonotype was observed a few times. This chain connects TRBV27 to TRBJ2-5; D possibly matches TRBD1 or TRBD2 (6 bases each). The end of the DNA fits TRBJ2-7 better, so the J call may be wrong. Germline assignment: CDR1 MNHEY and CDR2 SMNVEV (reference sequence). CDR3 length: 14 residues. In DNA, the CDR3 is TGTGCCAGCAGTTTGAACGGGGGCGTTGGCGAGCAGTACTTC. It codes for CASSLNGGVGEQYF.

The V call is TRBV4-2, the J call TRBJ2-5; TRBD2 matches 8 bases. The DNA end is more similar to TRBJ2-7, so the J call may be wrong. Germline CDR1 is LGHNA and CDR2 is YNFKEQ. CDR3 length: 16 amino acids. CDR3 sequence (DNA): TGTGCCAGCAGCCAAGAGAGCGGGGGTGCCCCCTACGAGCAGTACTTC. It encodes CASSQESGGAPYEQYF.

This chain connects TRBV24-1 to TRBJ2-2, with TRBD2 matching over 8 bases. The germline gives CDR1 KGHDR, CDR2 SFDVKD. The CDR3 runs 15 residues. Unmatched junction bases numbered 6, after V lost 3 bases and J lost 7 bases. Written as DNA, the CDR3 is TGTGCCACCAGTGATCCAACTAGCGGAGTCGGGGAGCTGTTTTTT. Amino acids: CATSDPTSGVGELFF.

This clonotype appeared a few times. This chain joins TRBV4-2 and TRBJ2-1; D not certain. Germline CDR1 and CDR2: LGHNA and YNFKEQ. Trimming took off 0 bases at V and 10 bases at J, with 10 bases between the two ends. There are 13 residues in the CDR3. This chain's CDR3 is CASSQDGVAEQFF. CDR3 DNA sequence: TGTGCCAGCAGCCAAGATGGCGTAGCCGAGCAGTTCTTC.

This rearrangement joins TRBV29-1 to TRBJ2-5, with TRBD2 matching over 11 bases. This CDR3 contains 16 residues. V was pared by 0 bases and J by 4 bases, with 7 bases of the junction left unmatched. Germline CDR1 is SQVTM and CDR2 is ANQGSEA. The DNA for the CDR3 is TGCAGCGTTGAAGATCGGCGGCTAGCGGGGGGAGAGACCCAGTACTTC. Protein: CSVEDRRLAGGETQYF.